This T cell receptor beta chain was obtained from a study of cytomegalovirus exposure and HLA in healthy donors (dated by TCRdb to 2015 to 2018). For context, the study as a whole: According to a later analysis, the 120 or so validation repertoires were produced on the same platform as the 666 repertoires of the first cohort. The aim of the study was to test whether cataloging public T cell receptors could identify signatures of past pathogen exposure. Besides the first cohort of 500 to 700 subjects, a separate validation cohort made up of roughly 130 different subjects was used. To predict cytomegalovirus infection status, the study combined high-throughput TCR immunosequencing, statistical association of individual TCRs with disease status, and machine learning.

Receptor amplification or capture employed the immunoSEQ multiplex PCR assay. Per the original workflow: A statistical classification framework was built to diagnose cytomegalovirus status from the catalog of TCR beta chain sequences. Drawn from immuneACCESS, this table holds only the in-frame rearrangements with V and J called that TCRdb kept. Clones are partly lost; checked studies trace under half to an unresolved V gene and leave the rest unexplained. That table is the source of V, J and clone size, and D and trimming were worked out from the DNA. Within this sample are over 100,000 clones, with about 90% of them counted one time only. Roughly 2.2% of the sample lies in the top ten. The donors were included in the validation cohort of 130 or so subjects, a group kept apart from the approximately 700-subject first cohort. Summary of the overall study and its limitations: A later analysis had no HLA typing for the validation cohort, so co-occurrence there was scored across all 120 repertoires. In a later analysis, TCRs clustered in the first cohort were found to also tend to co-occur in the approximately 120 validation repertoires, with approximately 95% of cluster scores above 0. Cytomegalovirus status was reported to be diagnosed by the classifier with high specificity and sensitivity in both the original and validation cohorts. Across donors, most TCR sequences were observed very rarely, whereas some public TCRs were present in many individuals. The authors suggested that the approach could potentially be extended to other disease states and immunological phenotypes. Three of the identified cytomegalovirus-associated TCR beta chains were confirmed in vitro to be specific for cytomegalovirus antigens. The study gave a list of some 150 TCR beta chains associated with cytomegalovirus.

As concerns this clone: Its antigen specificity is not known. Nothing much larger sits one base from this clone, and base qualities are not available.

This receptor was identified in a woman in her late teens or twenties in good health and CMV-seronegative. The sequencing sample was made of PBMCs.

The nucleotide sequence is TGTGCCTGGAGTGTAGGGGGGGTAACCTACGAGCAGTACTTC. Translated, this is CAWSVGGVTYEQYF. The chain is encoded by TRBV30 joined to TRBJ2-7; possibly the D gene is TRBD2, per 7 matching bases. The germline V gene (reference sequence) provides CDR1 GTSNPN and CDR2 SVGIG. The V end loses 0 bases and the J end loses 2 bases, and a stretch of 11 bases separates them. The CDR3 holds 14 amino acids from the cysteine to the phenylalanine. Solely the CDR3 DNA is kept, with 42 bases framed from the first base.